The sequence of this TCR beta chain was determined in a study of T cell repertoires in cytomegalovirus infection. Study overall: Based on public TCR beta signatures, there were indications of CMV infection and of a matching HLA type.

TCRdb re-called the reads through MiXCR, storing one row per CDR3 protein. The data contain about 180,000 distinct CDR3 sequences, 17% of them seen just once; the ten biggest clones take up roughly a quarter. This clonotype was counted a few times. Material for sequencing was CD8+ T cells from PBMCs. This clonotype was sampled from a human donor in good health (CMV status not recorded). Some clones in this sample may be carry-over from other donors' samples.

DNA of the CDR3: TGCGCCAGCAGCCAGTCCCAGGGGAGAGGCACTGAAGCTTTCTTT. This encodes CASSQSQGRGTEAFF. The V call is TRBV4-1, the J call TRBJ1-1; a possible D gene is TRBD1 (6 bases). V was pared by 3 bases and J by 4 bases, with 15 bases between. The germline V gene encodes CDR1 MGHRA and CDR2 YSYEKL. The CDR3 has 15 residues.